The subject of this entry is one TCR beta chain. The sample is drawn from a study of graft-versus-host responses after intestinal transplantation. To release intraepithelial and lamina propria lymphocytes, the graft tissue was processed. Measured with immunoSEQ multiplex PCR; TCRdb has only the in-frame clones, and not every one. The sample holds thousands of clones; about two thirds are singletons and the top ten take about 11%. Here the sequenced sample was ileum tissue, taken approximately 960 days after intestinal transplantation. This receptor was taken from a human patient who received an intestinal transplant, so some T cells may come from the graft donor.

The CDR3 is CASSQEARGNQPQHF. In DNA, the CDR3 is TGTGCCAGCAGCCAAGAGGCCAGGGGCAATCAGCCCCAGCATTTT. The chain couples TRBV4-2 to TRBJ1-5, with a weak D call TRBD1 (5 bases). Germline assignment: CDR1 LGHNA and CDR2 YNFKEQ. CDR3 length equals 15 residues. V lost 0 bases, J lost 2 bases, and 8 bases lay in between.